This T cell receptor (beta chain) was identified during a study of blood T cell repertoires in COVID-19. Germline V CDR1 and CDR2: LNHNV, YYDKDF (reference sequence). The CDR3 extends over 16 amino acids. Trimming removed 0 bases at V and 4 bases at J, with 15 bases between. Libraries were prepared by immunoSEQ multiplex PCR; TCRdb keeps only in-frame clonotypes and omits some of them. The sample has around 180,000 clones, about 80% seen once; the top ten hold 5% to 8.5%. The chain has TRBV15 and TRBJ1-2; tentative D call: TRBD1 (5 bases). Sequencing was carried out using peripheral blood. The clonotype comes from a man aged 70 or older with active or convalescent COVID-19. The CDR3 sequence is CATSRDKGHSVYGYTF. In DNA, the CDR3 is TGTGCCACCAGCAGAGATAAAGGACACAGCGTCTATGGCTACACCTTC.